The T cell receptor beta chain described here comes from a study of T cell repertoires in cytomegalovirus infection. A single record per CDR3 protein comes from TCRdb applying MiXCR to the reads. The table has 310,000 or so distinct CDR3 sequences, around 10% seen once. Trimming removed 3 bases at V and 7 bases at J, with 15 bases between. Germline V CDR1 and CDR2: SGHTA, FQGNSA. The CDR3 totals 15 residues. This clonotype was recorded at least ten times. The V call is TRBV7-2, the J call TRBJ2-2, with D perhaps matching TRBD2 (6 bases). The sequenced sample consisted of PBMCs. The receptor was isolated from a human donor in good health (CMV status not recorded). Some clones in this sample may be carry-over from other donors' samples. The CDR3 DNA is TGTGCCAGCAGCTTCTGGGACTCTCAACTCGGGGAGCTGTTTTTT. Its translation: CASSFWDSQLGELFF. The whole variable domain, remainder taken from reference TRBV7-2 and TRBJ2-2, is GAGVSQSPSNKVTEKGKDVELRCDPISGHTALYWYRQSLGQGLEFLIYFQGNSAPDKSGLPSDRFSAERTGGSVSTLTIQRTQQEDSAVYLCASSFWDSQLGELFFGEGSRLTVL.